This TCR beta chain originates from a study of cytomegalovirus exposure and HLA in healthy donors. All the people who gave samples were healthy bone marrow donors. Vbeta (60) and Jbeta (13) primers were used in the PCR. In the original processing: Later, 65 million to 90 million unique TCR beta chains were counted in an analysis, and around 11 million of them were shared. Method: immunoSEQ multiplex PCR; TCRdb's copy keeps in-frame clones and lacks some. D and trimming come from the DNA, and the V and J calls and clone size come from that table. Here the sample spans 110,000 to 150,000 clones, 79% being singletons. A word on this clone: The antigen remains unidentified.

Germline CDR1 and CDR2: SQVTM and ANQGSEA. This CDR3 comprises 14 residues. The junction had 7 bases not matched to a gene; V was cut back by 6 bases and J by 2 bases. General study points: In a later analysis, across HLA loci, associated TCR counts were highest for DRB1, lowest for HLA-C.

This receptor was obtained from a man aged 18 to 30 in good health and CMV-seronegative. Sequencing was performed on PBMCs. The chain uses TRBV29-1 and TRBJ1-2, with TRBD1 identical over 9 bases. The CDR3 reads CSVARTGVNYGYTF. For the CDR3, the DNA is TGCAGCGTCGCCCGGACAGGGGTGAACTATGGCTACACCTTC.